A single sample is the source of the 16 T cell receptor beta chains below, sequenced in a study of T cell clonality in common variable immunodeficiency. Study-wide points: Fewer deletions and N-nucleotide insertions were reportedly seen in common variable immunodeficiency TCR beta sequences.

Method: immunoSEQ multiplex PCR; TCRdb's copy keeps in-frame clones and lacks some. The repertoire shows about 19,000 clones, none seen only once; the top ten take 24%. These TCRs' antigens remain unknown. Input material: peripheral blood mononuclear cells. These receptors were taken from a human donor with common variable immunodeficiency.

In its sample, this clone was seen a few times. The chain's CDR3 is CASRMIGGAEQYF. Incomplete CDR3 DNA: TGTGCCAGTAGGATGATCGGAGGGGCCGAG. The chain carries TRBV19 and TRBJ2-7, with D maybe TRBD2 (6 bases). The read falls 3 residues short of the CDR3 end, and the missing part is taken from the germline J gene. This CDR3 has 13 residues. Trimming pared 6 bases from V and 6 bases from J, leaving 15 bases between. Looked up from germline, CDR1 is LNHDA and CDR2 is SQIVND (reference sequence).

This clone showed up just a few times. The CDR3 DNA, read in part, is TGTGCCAGCTCATCGGTCGGAAACACC. It yields the protein CASSSVGNT. The complete CDR3 reads CASSSVGNTIYF. The chain carries TRBV18 and TRBJ1-3; the D is unclear. The read is 3 residues too short to cover the CDR3 end, so that end is filled in from the germline J gene. This CDR3 spans 12 amino acids. Germline V gene sequence: CDR1 KGHSH, CDR2 LQKENI. V was clipped by 5 bases and J by 4 bases, with 6 bases between them.

This clone has ten or more counts. The CDR3 goes on 3 residues after the read ends, and that part is filled in from the germline J gene. The chain couples TRBV7-8 to TRBJ2-7, with 8 bases aligning to TRBD2. CDR1 and CDR2 from the germline V gene are SGHVS and FQNEAQ. The CDR3 is made up of 14 amino acids. V shed 0 bases, J shed 2 bases, and the junction held 0 bases outside the gene matches. The CDR3 loop reads CASSLAGGAYEQYF. The sequenced CDR3 bases are TGTGCCAGCAGCTTAGCCGGGGGGGCCTACGAG. Full variable domain (rest looked up from reference TRBV7-8 and TRBJ2-7): GAGVSQSPRYKVAKRGQDVALRCDPISGHVSLFWYQQALGQGPEFLTYFQNEAQLDKSGLPSDRFFAERPEGSVSTLKIQRTQQEDSAVYLCASSLAGGAYEQYFGPGTRLTVT.

As to this clone: The CDR3 end falls 3 residues outside the read, so it is completed with the germline J gene. The chain joins TRBV7-9 to TRBJ2-1; a weak D match, TRBD1 (5 bases). The CDR3 totals 13 residues. Germline lookup yields CDR1 SEHNR and CDR2 FQNEAQ (reference sequence). Trimming took 0 bases from V and 9 from J, leaving 9 bases between them. The chain's CDR3 is CASSLAGAGEQFF. The covered CDR3 bases are TGTGCCAGCAGCTTAGCAGGGGCTGGTGAG. Variable domain in full (rest from reference TRBV7-9 and TRBJ2-1): DTGVSQNPRHKITKRGQNVTFRCDPISEHNRLYWYRQTLGQGPEFLTYFQNEAQLEKSRLLSDRFSAERPKGSFSTLEIQRTEQGDSAMYLCASSLAGAGEQFFGPGTRLTVL.

This clone was observed a few times. The CDR3 end falls 3 residues outside the read, so it is completed with the germline J gene. The V gene is TRBV30, the J gene TRBJ1-6; D unclear. V lost 1 base and J 4 bases, leaving 5 bases between the germline ends. The germline gives CDR1 GTSNPN, CDR2 SVGIG (reference sequence). The CDR3 runs 13 residues. The CDR3 is CAWSGTYNSPLHF. The CDR3 DNA, read in part, is TGTGCCTGGAGTGGGACTTATAATTCACCC.

This clone has a count of ten or more. The DNA ends 3 residues before the CDR3 does, and the rest of the CDR3 is filled in from the germline J gene. V gene TRBV5-1 combines with J gene TRBJ2-4; the match to TRBD1 covers 8 bases. Germline V gene data show CDR1 as SGHRS and CDR2 as YFSETQ. There are 15 residues in the CDR3. After removal of 0 bases from V and 7 bases from J, the junction contained 6 bases not matched to a gene. The sequenced part of the CDR3 DNA is TGCGCCAGCAGCTTGGGACAGGGGCGGTGGAACATT. The encoded protein is CASSLGQGRWNI. The entire CDR3 protein is CASSLGQGRWNIQYF.

The sample holds many counts of this clone. The missing CDR3 end, 3 residues past where the read stops, is filled in from the germline J gene. The chain links TRBV4-2 to TRBJ2-7; D might be TRBD1 (6 bases). The germline gives CDR1 LGHNA, CDR2 YNFKEQ. The CDR3 sequence is 19 residues long. Between the trimmed V and J ends, which lost 4 bases and 3 bases, there was a span of 28 bases. CDR3 protein: CASSRTITGLPGFGYEQYF. The DNA read from the CDR3 is TGTGCCAGCAGCCGAACAATAACAGGGTTACCTGGTTTTGGCTACGAG.

Regarding this clone: The CDR3 goes on 3 residues after the read ends, and that part is filled in from the germline J gene. This chain uses TRBV19 with TRBJ1-6; weak D call: TRBD1 (5 bases). The germline V gene encodes CDR1 LNHDA and CDR2 SQIVND (reference sequence). The CDR3 spans 16 residues. Trimming left V 3 bases short and J 1 base short, with 10 bases between. CDR3 region: CASSIGRTSYNSPLHF. The covered CDR3 bases are TGTGCCAGTAGTATTGGCCGGACATCCTATAATTCACCC. Variable domain in full (rest from reference TRBV19 and TRBJ1-6): DGGITQSPKYLFRKEGQNVTLSCEQNLNHDAMYWYRQDPGQGLRLIYYSQIVNDFQKGDIAEGYSVSREKKESFPLTVTSAQKNPTAFYLCASSIGRTSYNSPLHFGNGTRLTVT.

The DNA read from the CDR3 is TGTGCCAGCAGAACAACAGGGATGGAA. Translation gives CASRTTGME. The entire CDR3 protein is CASRTTGMEAFF. The V gene is TRBV6-2 or TRBV6-3, the J gene TRBJ1-1; D is perhaps TRBD1 (6 bases). The read gets to within 3 residues of the CDR3 end, and the germline J gene fills in the rest. Per germline, CDR1 MNHEY and CDR2 SVGEGT. The CDR3 runs to 12 residues.

This clone has just a few counts. The CDR3 is cut off 3 residues early in the read; its end comes from the germline J gene. The chain combines TRBV19 with TRBJ2-3, with D perhaps TRBD1 (5 bases). Trimming took off 6 bases at V and 1 base at J, with 8 bases between the two ends. This CDR3 is built from 13 residues. CDR1 LNHDA and CDR2 SQIVND come from the germline V gene (reference sequence). The part of the CDR3 DNA that was read is TGTGCCAGTAGCGACAGAGGCACAGATACG. Translating gives CASSDRGTDT. The CDR3 in full is CASSDRGTDTQYF.

This clone was seen only a few times. The read ends 3 residues before the CDR3 terminus; that terminus is restored from the germline J gene. V is TRBV7-9 and J is TRBJ1-6; D may be TRBD1 (5 bases). With 5 bases removed from V and 9 bases from J, the gap between germline ends came to 17 bases. Germline CDR1 is SEHNR and CDR2 is FQNEAQ (reference sequence). CDR3 length equals 15 residues. The CDR3 loop is CASSPWTGGRSPLHF. The part of the CDR3 DNA that was read is TGTGCCAGCAGCCCATGGACCGGGGGTCGTTCACCC.

Ten or more counts support this clone. Coverage ceases 3 residues before the CDR3 finishes, and the germline J gene fills in the end. The J gene is TRBJ2-1, the V gene TRBV27, with 10 bases that match TRBD2. Germline CDR1 reads MNHEY; CDR2 reads SMNVEV (reference sequence). The CDR3 is 15 amino acids. After removal of 2 bases from V and 8 bases from J, the junction contained 6 bases not matched to a gene. The sequenced part of the CDR3 DNA is TGTGCCAGCAGTTTAAAACTAGCGGGAAGGGATGAG. Amino acids: CASSLKLAGRDE. Given in full, the CDR3 is CASSLKLAGRDEQFF.

There are many counts of this clone. The read ends 3 residues early relative to the CDR3; the germline J gene fills the gap. This rearrangement joins TRBV20-1 to TRBJ2-3; a possible D gene is TRBD2 (6 bases). The CDR3 runs 14 residues. Looked up from germline, CDR1 is DFQATT and CDR2 is SNEGSKA (reference sequence). Trimming left V 3 bases short and J 7 bases short, with 17 bases between. The CDR3 region is CSASAPGAGHTQYF. The sequenced part of the CDR3 DNA is TGCAGTGCTAGCGCGCCGGGAGCAGGGCATACG.

This clone showed up just a few times. Read sequence stops 3 residues before the CDR3 end, and the germline J gene provides the missing end. This sequence joins TRBV30 and TRBJ1-2; 9 positions agree with TRBD1. Trimming removed 1 base from V and 6 bases from J; junction bases left unmatched: 3. The CDR3 consists of 13 residues. Germline V gene lookup returns CDR1 GTSNPN and CDR2 SVGIG (reference sequence). CDR3 DNA (partial): TGTGCCTGGAGTGGGGGACAGGGAGATGGC. As protein: CAWSGGQGDG. The entire CDR3 protein is CAWSGGQGDGYTF.

About this clone: The CDR3 is cut off 3 residues early in the read; its end comes from the germline J gene. The V call is TRBV20-1, the J call TRBJ2-1; TRBD2 matches 8 bases. Germline CDR1 DFQATT, CDR2 SNEGSKA (reference sequence). The CDR3 totals 13 residues. The trim removed 6 bases at V and 6 bases at J, leaving 7 bases unmatched. The sequenced CDR3 bases are TGCAGTGCAAAGCGGGGGTCGTTCAATGAG. It codes for CSAKRGSFNE. The full CDR3 protein reads CSAKRGSFNEQFF.

About this clone: The read gets to within 3 residues of the CDR3 end, and the germline J gene fills in the rest. V gene TRBV19 combines with J gene TRBJ2-7, with 7 bases lining up with TRBD1. Germline V CDR1 and CDR2: LNHDA, SQIVND (reference sequence). V lost 2 bases, J lost 4 bases, and 8 bases stayed unmatched. CDR3 length: 15 residues. CDR3 in amino acids: CASSIQDRKRYEQYF. The DNA read from the CDR3 is TGTGCCAGTAGTATACAGGACAGGAAAAGATACGAG.